The TCR beta chain described here comes from a study of blood T cell repertoires in COVID-19. Across the whole study: Specimens from acute and convalescent COVID-19 originated in the United States, Italy and Spain. T cells, B-cell-depleted T cells, or PBMCs supplied cDNA or gDNA.

TCRdb's table, derived via immunoSEQ multiplex PCR, lists solely in-frame clones and lacks some. Of tens of thousands of clones listed, 80% to 90% are singletons. V shed 7 bases and J 4 bases; nucleotides not matched to a gene: 7. CDR1 is MNHEY and CDR2 is SVGAGI in the germline V gene. The CDR3 contains 14 residues. Enrolled during active infection, Seattle patients were then followed longitudinally. This TCR was recovered from a woman older than 75 with COVID-19, enrolled during active disease. Sequencing was performed on peripheral blood. The chain links TRBV6-5 to TRBJ1-2; TRBD1 matches 9 bases. In nucleotides, the CDR3 is TGTGCCAGCACCGCCCGGGACAGGGCCTATGGCTACACCTTC. Translating it yields CASTARDRAYGYTF.